These T cell receptor beta chains were read from a single sample in a study of blood T cell repertoires in COVID-19. TCRdb's table, derived via immunoSEQ multiplex PCR, lists solely in-frame clones and lacks some. The data show about 110,000 clones, over 65% seen once. Source material: peripheral blood. The receptors come from an older woman with acute or convalescent COVID-19. The CDR3 runs from the conserved cysteine through the conserved F or W. The D gene is left open where the match is weak. The size entry is marked missing in some rows and otherwise reads once, few, many or a size class.

d_gene	v_gene	len	j_gene	abundance	CDR3nt	CDR3aa
.	TRBV27	13	TRBJ1-1	few	TGTGCCAGCAGTTTATCCCGGGGGAATGAAGCTTTCTTT	CASSLSRGNEAFF
.	TRBV2	11	TRBJ2-7	once	TGTGCCAGCACAGGGGCCTACGAGCAGTACTTC	CASTGAYEQYF
TRBD2	TRBV10-3	18	TRBJ2-3	.	TGTGCCATCAGTGACCTTGGCGGGGGGGCCAGGAGCACAGATACGCAGTATTTT	CAISDLGGGARSTDTQYF
TRBD2	TRBV29-1	14	TRBJ2-1	.	TGCAGCGTTCGGGGACTAATATCCTACAATGAGCAGTTCTTC	CSVRGLISYNEQFF
.	TRBV6-5	13	TRBJ2-7	once	TGTGCCAGCACTGGGGGCCGTTCCTACGAGCAGTACTTC	CASTGGRSYEQYF
TRBD2	TRBV7-3	14	TRBJ2-1	.	TGTGCCAGCAGCTTAGCGGGAGGGAGTAATGAGCAGTTCTTC	CASSLAGGSNEQFF
TRBD2	TRBV7-3	15	TRBJ2-1	.	TGTGCCAGCAGCTCCAGCGGGAGGGCCTACAATGAGCAGTTCTTC	CASSSSGRAYNEQFF
TRBD1	TRBV6-6	17	TRBJ2-3	.	TGTGCCAGCAGTCCCCTCCCGGGACAGGGGTTGACAGATACGCAGTATTTT	CASSPLPGQGLTDTQYF
.	TRBV6-5	15	TRBJ2-1	.	TGTGCCAGCAGTACCCCGATGGGCCAGTACAATGAGCAGTTCTTC	CASSTPMGQYNEQFF
.	TRBV30	14	TRBJ1-4	.	TGTGCCTGGAGTCCGACAGGCCTTAATGAAAAACTGTTTTTT	CAWSPTGLNEKLFF
.	TRBV14	16	TRBJ1-3	.	TGTGCCAGCTCTAAAGCCCCCCGGGAGCCTGGAAACACCATATATTTT	CASSKAPREPGNTIYF
.	TRBV4-3	17	TRBJ1-4	.	TGCGCCAGCAGCCAAGATGTGGCTGGGGCAGCTAATGAAAAACTGTTTTTT	CASSQDVAGAANEKLFF
.	TRBV4-1	13	TRBJ1-2	.	TGCGCCAGCAGGGACATCCCTAACTATGGCTACACCTTC	CASRDIPNYGYTF
TRBD1	TRBV19	15	TRBJ1-5	.	TGTGCCAGTAAGGTGACAGGGATTACCAATCAGCCCCAGCATTTT	CASKVTGITNQPQHF
.	TRBV12-5	10	TRBJ2-7	.	TGTGCTAGTGGCACAGGGGAGCAGTACTTC	CASGTGEQYF
.	TRBV19	17	TRBJ1-1	once	TGTGCCAGTAGTATGCCCATGGAGTGGTCAGGGAATACTGAAGCTTTCTTT	CASSMPMEWSGNTEAFF
TRBD1	TRBV5-6	16	TRBJ1-6	.	TGTGCCAGCAGCTCGTCCAGGACAGGCGGGAATTCACCCCTCCACTTT	CASSSSRTGGNSPLHF
.	TRBV20-1	14	TRBJ2-5	.	TGCTGTGCTAGTGAAGGTGGAGGGGCCGAGACCCAGTACTTC	CCASEGGGAETQYF
TRBD1	TRBV9	13	TRBJ2-5	.	TGTGCCAGCAGCATAACAGGGGCGGAGACCCAGTACTTC	CASSITGAETQYF
TRBD1	TRBV19	14	TRBJ1-5	once	TGTGCCAGTAGAGGACAGGGGGTTCAGCAGCCCCAGCATTTT	CASRGQGVQQPQHF
.	TRBV7-2	14	TRBJ2-2	.	TGTGCCAGCAATCGACAAGGGGTCACCGGGGAGCTGTTTTTT	CASNRQGVTGELFF
.	TRBV6-1	12	TRBJ2-7	.	TGTGCCAGCAGTGAACGGGCCTACGAGCAGTACTTC	CASSERAYEQYF
.	TRBV6-5	14	TRBJ2-2	.	TGTGCCAGCATATCCGAGGAGGTGCCCGGGGAGCTGTTTTTT	CASISEEVPGELFF
.	TRBV7-3	13	TRBJ2-1	.	TGTGCCAGCAGCTTATACCGCGGGAATGAGCAGTTCTTC	CASSLYRGNEQFF
TRBD1	TRBV9	15	TRBJ2-7	.	TGTGCCAGCAGCGTAGGGGGACAGGCCTCCTACGAGCAGTACTTC	CASSVGGQASYEQYF
TRBD1	TRBV19	14	TRBJ1-2	.	TGTGCCAGTAGTCCAGCGACAGGGACCTATGGCTACACCTTC	CASSPATGTYGYTF
.	TRBV19	16	TRBJ1-4	few	TGTGCCAGTAGTACCACTCGAAGAGGGGGGGGAGAAAAACTGTTTTTT	CASSTTRRGGGEKLFF
TRBD1	TRBV11-1	16	TRBJ2-1	few	TGTGCCAGCAGCTCCCCAGGGGACAGGGGCCACAATGAGCAGTTCTTC	CASSSPGDRGHNEQFF
.	TRBV29-1	14	TRBJ2-6	.	TGCAGCGTAACCGGACACCCCGGGGCCAACGTCCTGACTTTC	CSVTGHPGANVLTF
TRBD1	TRBV9	13	TRBJ2-5	once	TGTGCAGAAGGAGAGGGGGCCCAAGAGACCCAGTACTTC	CAEGEGAQETQYF
.	TRBV28	14	TRBJ2-3	.	TGTGCCAGCAGTTTATCCCCGACAGCAGATACGCAGTATTTT	CASSLSPTADTQYF
.	TRBV7-9	13	TRBJ1-2	.	TGTGCCAGCAGCCCCACAGGTCCTTCTGGCTACACCTTC	CASSPTGPSGYTF
.	TRBV6-5	14	TRBJ2-5	.	TGTGCCAGCAGTTACTCGGAGGGGCGAGAGACCCAGTACTTC	CASSYSEGRETQYF
TRBD1	TRBV5-8	18	TRBJ1-4	.	TGTGCCAGCAGCTCCCCGAGTGGGACAGGGGGTTTCCGTGAAAAACTGTTTTTT	CASSSPSGTGGFREKLFF